The clone carrying this TCR beta chain appeared a single time. TCRdb keeps only in-frame clones here, not all; method: immunoSEQ multiplex PCR. The repertoire holds 70,000 to 95,000 clones, about nine tenths seen once, with roughly 4% in the top ten. This sample was included in a study of blood T cell repertoires in COVID-19. The CDR3 runs 17 residues. Trimming at V came to 5 bases and at J to 3 bases, leaving 9 bases not matched to a gene. Germline-derived CDR1 and CDR2 are SNHLY and FYNNEI. The chain is built from TRBV2 and TRBJ2-1, with 11 bases matching TRBD2. The sample was peripheral blood. This TCR derives from a woman in her forties or fifties in a cohort sampled during active COVID-19. This chain's CDR3 is CASSSWGLAENYNEQFF. The CDR3, as DNA: TGTGCCAGCAGTTCCTGGGGACTAGCGGAGAACTACAATGAGCAGTTCTTC.